The 10 T cell receptor beta chains listed next were all sequenced from one sample in a study of patients and donors after allogeneic stem cell transplantation (dated by TCRdb to 2018 to 2021). Library preparation used RT-PCR. Sequenced on a NextSeq 550. TCRdb applied fastp at Q25 and MiXCR to the public reads, then kept only in-frame beta chains. Identical CDR3 protein sequences are pooled into one entry, listed with their most common genes and DNA. This sample lists about 960,000 distinct CDR3 sequences; roughly 18% were detected once. Together, the top ten hold approximately 5.9% of the sample. The sample was blood, either unsorted or a sorted T cell fraction (not recorded which). The receptors here all came from a human donor who was either an allogeneic HSCT recipient or a stem cell or donor lymphocyte infusion donor (not recorded which). It is not recorded whose cells these are; they may come from a transplant donor.

The V and J genes are TRBV6-5 and TRBJ1-1, with a possible D match to TRBD1 (5 bases). V dropped 3 bases and J dropped 0 bases, with 14 bases sitting between them. Looked up from germline, CDR1 is MNHEY and CDR2 is SVGAGI. This CDR3 comprises 16 residues. CDR3 nucleotide sequence: TGTGCCAGCAGTTATCGGCCAGGGAGTATGAACACTGAAGCTTTCTTT. Translating gives CASSYRPGSMNTEAFF.

V and J are TRBV4-3 and TRBJ2-2; 10 nucleotides match TRBD2. V lost 4 bases, J lost 6 bases, and 5 bases stayed unmatched. Germline V gene lookup returns CDR1 LGHNA and CDR2 YSLEER. This CDR3 contains 15 residues. CDR3 bases: TGCGCCAGCAGCCTGGAGCGGGGGGGCTCCGGGGAGCTGTTTTTT. Residues: CASSLERGGSGELFF.

This sequence joins TRBV27 and TRBJ1-1; no clear D. CDR3 length: 17 amino acids. Trimming removed 3 bases at V and 5 bases at J, with 22 bases between. Germline values: CDR1 MNHEY, CDR2 SMNVEV (reference sequence). This CDR3 reads CASSFERWKGGRTEAFF. Here the CDR3 DNA reads TGTGCCAGCAGTTTCGAGAGGTGGAAGGGAGGACGTACTGAAGCTTTCTTT.

The rearrangement joins TRBV20-1 to TRBJ2-1, with 8 bases fitting TRBD2. Germline loops: CDR1 DFQATT, CDR2 SNEGSKA (reference sequence). The V and J ends lost 6 bases and 2 bases, in that order; junction bases with no gene match: 9. The CDR3 contains 15 residues. CDR3 sequence reads: CSAPRGSGAYNEQFF. CDR3 coding DNA: TGCAGTGCACCCCGCGGTAGCGGGGCCTACAATGAGCAGTTCTTC.

This clonotype was observed many times. The V and J genes are TRBV20-1 and TRBJ2-7; 8 nucleotides agree with TRBD2. There are 15 residues in the CDR3. Germline V gene data show CDR1 as DFQATT and CDR2 as SNEGSKA (reference sequence). J gave up 1 base and V 0 bases, and 5 bases lay outside the gene matches. CDR3 coding DNA: TGCAGTGCTAGAGATGGCGGGAGGAAATCCTACGAGCAGTACTTC. Protein: CSARDGGRKSYEQYF.

This clonotype was seen only a few times. V gene TRBV4-3 combines with J gene TRBJ1-1; perhaps TRBD1 as D (6 bases). Deletions cut 0 bases from V and 4 bases from J, with 15 bases between. The germline gives CDR1 LGHNA, CDR2 YSLEER. The CDR3 length is 16 residues. CDR3 residues: CASSQESTGLSTEAFF. For the CDR3, the DNA is TGCGCCAGCAGCCAAGAATCAACAGGGTTGAGCACTGAAGCTTTCTTT.

In its sample, this clonotype was seen a few times. The chain has TRBV24-1 and TRBJ1-2; possibly TRBD1 for D (6 bases). The ends were cut back, 3 bases at V and 8 bases at J, with 15 bases in the middle. This CDR3 is built from 14 residues. Germline CDR1 KGHDR, CDR2 SFDVKD. CDR3 DNA: TGTGCCACCAGTGATCAGAGACAGGCTGGAGGCTACACCTTC. Translation gives CATSDQRQAGGYTF.

The rearrangement uses TRBV7-2 and TRBJ2-3; D is unresolved. Germline CDR1 is SGHTA and CDR2 is FQGNSA. The CDR3 contains 15 residues. V lost 4 bases and J 0 bases, leaving 11 bases between the germline ends. The CDR3 DNA reads as TGTGCCAGCAGCTCGCTTCAGGACAGCACAGATACGCAGTATTTT. This sequence encodes CASSSLQDSTDTQYF.

This clonotype was counted between two and nine times. The chain recombines TRBV20-1 with TRBJ2-7; D not resolved. CDR1 and CDR2 from the germline V gene are DFQATT and SNEGSKA (reference sequence). The CDR3 extends over 15 amino acids. Trimming left V 0 bases short and J 2 bases short, with 14 bases between. CDR3: CSARDLSPKAYEQYF. Written as DNA, the CDR3 is TGCAGTGCTAGAGATTTATCGCCAAAGGCCTACGAGCAGTACTTC.

This clonotype was recorded a few times. V usage is TRBV20-1 and J usage is TRBJ2-3, with TRBD2 identical over 11 bases. Trimming at V came to 3 bases and at J to 0 bases, leaving 5 bases not matched to a gene. From germline, CDR1 is DFQATT and CDR2 SNEGSKA (reference sequence). This CDR3 is built from 16 residues. CDR3 nucleotide sequence: TGCAGTGCTAGTTCCGGGACTAGCGGAAGCACAGATACGCAGTATTTT. Its translation is CSASSGTSGSTDTQYF.